This TCR beta chain was captured by sequencing in a study of blood T cell repertoires in COVID-19. Study-level background: Both acute and convalescent COVID-19 samples were obtained from the United States, Italy and Spain. The analysed material was cDNA or gDNA that came from T cells, B-cell-depleted T cells, or PBMCs.

Germline V gene data show CDR1 as LGHDT and CDR2 as YNNKEL (reference sequence). The V and J ends lost 6 bases and 0 bases respectively, with 12 bases between them. The length of the CDR3 is 15 residues. Authors' methods: Researchers report that nucleated cell counts were estimated from reference gene primer amplification. Sequenced by immunoSEQ multiplex PCR; TCRdb stores in-frame clones only, minus some. The V and J calls and the clone size are those of that table, but D and trimming were determined from the DNA. This sample has approximately 12,000 clones, with roughly four fifths found just once. This clone was picked up a small number of times.

The sequencing sample was made of peripheral blood. The chain uses TRBV3-1 (or the pseudogene TRBV3-2) and TRBJ1-3; D perhaps matches TRBD1 (6 bases). The source is a woman between 55 and 75 years old with acute or convalescent COVID-19. CDR3 region: CASSLTGRSGNTIYF. The CDR3 coding sequence is TGTGCCAGCAGTCTCACAGGGCGCTCTGGAAACACCATATATTTT.